The clone carrying this T cell receptor beta chain has at least ten counts. This entry comes from a study of T-cell memory formation after mild COVID-19. TCRdb independently ran MiXCR on the 5' RACE reads; one entry per CDR3 protein. This table has 400,000 to 500,000 distinct CDR3 sequences, roughly 20% appearing once. This CDR3 spans 14 amino acids. Germline values: CDR1 MNHEY, CDR2 SVGAGI. V lost 6 bases to trimming and J lost 7 bases; unmatched junction nucleotides: 9. Sequenced: PBMCs or a T cell subset sorted from them (not recorded which). The origin of this receptor is an adult woman who had mild COVID-19 (a few samples of this study predate the infection). Cell type and time point are not known. The rearrangement joins TRBV6-5 to TRBJ2-7, with 10 bases that match TRBD2. CDR3 sequence reads: CASRSSGRAREQYF. CDR3 bases: TGTGCCAGCAGATCAAGCGGGAGGGCCAGAGAGCAGTACTTC.